These T cell receptor beta chains were read from a single sample in a study of response to subunit inactivated influenza vaccine. Each CDR3 protein gets one entry after TCRdb re-called the RT-PCR reads with MiXCR. Here the sample spans some 520,000 distinct CDR3 sequences, more than 15% being singletons. The starting material was CD4+ T cells sorted from PBMCs, obtained less than 25 months after vaccination. The source of these receptors is a man aged 50 to 69 who received an inactivated influenza vaccine. Both conserved end residues are part of each CDR3. A D gene is named only where the DNA matches it firmly. The size entry is marked missing in some rows and otherwise reads once, few, many or a size class.

v_gene	abundance	d_gene	len	j_gene	CDR3aa	CDR3nt
TRBV10-3	-	-	13	TRBJ2-2	CAISVDSTGELFF	TGTGCCATCAGTGTGGACAGCACCGGGGAGCTGTTTTTT
TRBV19	-	-	15	TRBJ1-5	CASSIVAAENQPQHF	TGTGCCAGTAGTATAGTCGCGGCAGAGAATCAGCCCCAGCATTTT
TRBV20-1	many	-	14	TRBJ2-7	CSAREGAYSYEQYF	TGCAGTGCTAGAGAGGGGGCCTACTCCTACGAGCAGTACTTC
TRBV30	-	-	11	TRBJ2-7	CAWSVGGEQYF	TGTGCCTGGAGTGTTGGGGGCGAGCAGTACTTC
TRBV11-2	-	TRBD1	17	TRBJ2-4	CASSLQSGGSAKNIQYF	TGTGCCAGCAGCTTGCAATCAGGGGGCTCGGCCAAAAACATTCAGTACTTC
TRBV12-3/TRBV12-4	-	-	13	TRBJ1-6	CASSLVLNSPLHF	TGTGCCAGCAGTTTAGTGTTGAATTCACCCCTCCACTTT
TRBV5-1	many	-	13	TRBJ1-2	CASSPKGEYGYTF	TGCGCCAGCAGCCCAAAGGGAGAATATGGCTACACCTTC
TRBV24-1	-	-	13	TRBJ2-3	CATSGWVADTQYF	TGTGCCACCAGTGGTTGGGTTGCAGATACGCAGTATTTT
TRBV6-2/TRBV6-3	-	-	14	TRBJ2-7	CASNSDRSGYEQYF	TGTGCCAGCAATTCCGACAGGAGTGGCTACGAGCAGTACTTC
TRBV10-1	few	-	14	TRBJ2-3	CASSTGASTDTQYF	TGCGCCAGCAGTACCGGGGCTAGCACAGATACGCAGTATTTT
TRBV28	few	-	15	TRBJ2-7	CASSAPGGTPYEQYF	TGTGCCAGCAGCGCACCTGGGGGCACCCCCTACGAGCAGTACTTC
TRBV5-1	many	TRBD2	16	TRBJ2-1	CASSLISGSSYNEQFF	TGCGCCAGCAGCTTGATTAGCGGGAGCTCCTACAATGAGCAGTTCTTC
TRBV20-1	many	-	15	TRBJ1-1	CSARDRGTWYTEAFF	TGCAGTGCTAGAGATCGGGGCACGTGGTACACTGAAGCTTTCTTT
TRBV12-5	-	-	13	TRBJ1-1	CASGLQGNTEAFF	TGTGCTAGTGGTTTGCAGGGGAACACTGAAGCTTTCTTT
TRBV5-1	-	-	13	TRBJ1-1	CASSLEVTTEAFF	TGCGCCAGCAGCTTGGAGGTAACCACTGAAGCTTTCTTT
TRBV27	-	-	13	TRBJ2-5	CASKGERKETQYF	TGTGCCAGCAAGGGCGAACGTAAAGAGACCCAGTACTTC
TRBV28	few	-	14	TRBJ2-2	CASRKLIRAGELFF	TGTGCCAGCAGGAAGCTAATTAGGGCCGGGGAGCTGTTTTTT
TRBV12-5	-	-	16	TRBJ2-7	CASGLVKWRVPHEQYF	TGTGCTAGTGGTTTGGTAAAGTGGAGGGTACCCCACGAGCAGTACTTC
TRBV5-1	few	-	15	TRBJ2-7	CASSLSVINSGEQYF	TGCGCCAGCAGCTTGTCGGTAATTAATTCGGGCGAGCAGTACTTC
TRBV28	-	-	16	TRBJ2-3	CASRPGTQPSTDTQYF	TGTGCCAGCAGGCCCGGGACCCAACCTAGCACAGATACGCAGTATTTT
TRBV18	few	-	14	TRBJ1-2	CASSPDGFGVGYTF	TGTGCCAGCTCACCAGATGGGTTCGGGGTTGGCTACACCTTC
TRBV5-1	many	-	13	TRBJ2-7	CASSLDWGTEQYF	TGCGCCAGCAGCCTCGACTGGGGAACCGAGCAGTACTTC
TRBV9	few	TRBD2	15	TRBJ2-1	CASSPWGGSYNEQFF	TGTGCCAGCAGCCCATGGGGCGGGAGCTACAATGAGCAGTTCTTC
TRBV12-3/TRBV12-4	-	-	14	TRBJ1-1	CASSLWGEGAEAFF	TGTGCCAGCAGCCTCTGGGGGGAGGGTGCTGAAGCTTTCTTT
TRBV29-1	few	TRBD2	14	TRBJ2-3	CSVGGGAGTDTQYF	TGCAGCGTTGGGGGGGGAGCAGGGACAGATACGCAGTATTTT
TRBV20-1	many	-	16	TRBJ2-3	CSARDVLGISTDTQYF	TGCAGTGCTAGAGATGTACTCGGGATTAGCACAGATACGCAGTATTTT
TRBV27	-	TRBD1	16	TRBJ1-1	CASSAWTGGKNTEAFF	TGTGCCAGCAGTGCCTGGACAGGGGGCAAGAACACTGAAGCTTTCTTT
TRBV12-3/TRBV12-4	-	TRBD1	15	TRBJ1-1	CASSRTGSPNTEAFF	TGTGCCAGCAGTCGGACAGGGAGTCCGAACACTGAAGCTTTCTTT
TRBV5-1	few	-	15	TRBJ2-5	CASSLSTLVQETQYF	TGCGCCAGCAGCCTCTCTACACTAGTTCAAGAGACCCAGTACTTC
TRBV12-3/TRBV12-4	-	-	15	TRBJ1-1	CASSLDQDLGTEAFF	TGTGCCAGCAGTTTAGACCAGGATTTGGGCACTGAAGCTTTCTTT
TRBV5-1	few	TRBD2	14	TRBJ2-3	CASNAAGGTDTQYF	TGCGCCAGCAACGCAGCGGGGGGCACAGATACGCAGTATTTT
TRBV12-3/TRBV12-4	-	-	14	TRBJ2-5	CASSLTVLHETQYF	TGTGCCAGCAGTCTAACAGTGCTCCACGAGACCCAGTACTTC
TRBV7-2	few	TRBD1	15	TRBJ1-5	CASSRTGTDNQPQHF	TGTGCCAGCAGCCGAACCGGGACAGACAATCAGCCCCAGCATTTT
TRBV6-1	-	TRBD1	16	TRBJ2-7	CASSRTRTGSSYEQYF	TGTGCCAGCAGTCGGACCCGGACAGGGAGCTCCTACGAGCAGTACTTC
TRBV5-1	few	TRBD2	13	TRBJ2-3	CASRISTSGDFFF	TGCGCCAGCAGGATCTCGACTAGCGGGGACTTTTTTTTT
TRBV12-3/TRBV12-4	few	TRBD1	15	TRBJ1-4	CASKGTGTAGEKLFF	TGTGCCAGCAAGGGAACCGGGACAGCCGGTGAAAAACTGTTTTTT
TRBV20-1	-	-	13	TRBJ2-7	CSASRAVSYEQYF	TGCAGTGCTTCCAGGGCGGTCTCCTACGAGCAGTACTTC
TRBV6-1	-	TRBD1	17	TRBJ1-1	CASSNTGVVRTYTEAFF	TGTGCCAGCAGTAATACAGGGGTGGTTCGAACGTACACTGAAGCTTTCTTT
TRBV5-1	-	-	16	TRBJ2-3	CASSSGTRLSTDTQYF	TGCGCCAGCAGCTCCGGGACTCGTTTAAGCACAGATACGCAGTATTTT
TRBV24-1	few	TRBD2	16	TRBJ2-3	CATSDLKRGTIDTQYF	TGTGCCACCAGTGATTTAAAGCGGGGCACCATCGATACGCAGTATTTT
TRBV14	-	-	14	TRBJ2-7	CASSQVTGPYEQYF	TGTGCCAGCAGCCAAGTGACGGGCCCCTACGAGCAGTACTTC
TRBV7-2	many	-	14	TRBJ1-5	CASSLGKGNQPQHF	TGTGCCAGCAGCTTGGGGAAGGGCAATCAGCCCCAGCATTTT
TRBV12-3/TRBV12-4	many	TRBD1	13	TRBJ2-7	CASSSGQGHEQYF	TGTGCCAGCAGTTCTGGACAGGGCCACGAGCAGTACTTC
TRBV10-3	few	TRBD1	14	TRBJ2-3	CAIRLTGGEDTQYF	TGTGCCATCAGATTGACAGGGGGCGAGGATACGCAGTATTTT
TRBV7-9	-	-	16	TRBJ1-6	CASSPDLVVHVSPLHF	TGTGCCAGCAGCCCAGATTTGGTGGTACACGTCTCACCCCTCCACTTT
TRBV29-1	-	-	14	TRBJ2-1	CSVVPNGAYDEQFF	TGCAGCGTTGTGCCCAATGGGGCCTACGATGAGCAGTTCTTC
TRBV11-2	-	TRBD1	17	TRBJ2-7	CASSIRSTGVRAYEQYF	TGTGCCAGCAGCATAAGATCGACAGGGGTAAGGGCCTACGAGCAGTACTTC